This passage covers 21 T cell receptor beta chains from one sample sequenced in a study of control samples from healthy donors and cancer patients. Sequencing was performed with immunoSEQ multiplex PCR; in TCRdb, only in-frame clones are kept and a portion is missing. The data contain 95,000 to 110,000 clones, roughly 90% of them singletons. The source material was PBMCs. The receptors shown here come from a man aged 60 to 75 with lung cancer.

The chain uses TRBV30 and TRBJ1-6; 8 nucleotides line up with TRBD1. Germline CDR1 is GTSNPN and CDR2 is SVGIG (reference sequence). This CDR3 region has 13 residues. V lost 4 bases to trimming and J lost 7 bases; unmatched junction nucleotides: 3. The CDR3 sequence: CAWTQGANSPLHF. Here the CDR3 DNA reads TGTGCCTGGACCCAGGGGGCGAATTCACCCCTCCACTTT.

This chain joins TRBV5-1 and TRBJ2-1; the D is unclear. Trimming left V 4 bases short and J 1 base short, with 9 bases between. This CDR3 spans 14 amino acids. Germline CDR1 is SGHRS and CDR2 is YFSETQ. The CDR3 coding sequence is TGCGCCAGCAGCCAAGACATGTCCTACAATGAGCAGTTCTTC. Translation gives CASSQDMSYNEQFF.

The gene calls are TRBV5-1 and TRBJ1-2, with unresolved D. V dropped 4 bases and J dropped 0 bases, with 13 bases sitting between them. The germline V gene has CDR1 SGHRS and CDR2 YFSETQ. CDR3 length: 15 amino acids. CDR3 DNA: TGCGCCAGCAGCCCCCTACCCGGGACTAACTATGGCTACACCTTC. This gives the protein CASSPLPGTNYGYTF.

Concerning this clone itself: This sequence may be a read error, since a much larger clone differs from it by one base. The genes are TRBV5-6 and TRBJ1-1; D is ambiguous. V shed 0 bases and J shed 7 bases, with 4 bases lying between them. The CDR3 runs 11 residues. Germline V lookup: CDR1 SGHDT, CDR2 YYEEEE. This CDR3 reads CASSLGDEAFF. The CDR3, as DNA: TGTGCCAGCAGCTTGGGGGATGAAGCTTTCTTT. The variable domain in full, completed from reference TRBV5-6 and TRBJ1-1, reads DAGVTQSPTHLIKTRGQQVTLRCSPKSGHDTVSWYQQALGQGPQFIFQYYEEEERQRGNFPDRFSGHQFPNYSSELNVNALLLGDSALYLCASSLGDEAFFGQGTRLTVV.

The chain links TRBV12-5 to TRBJ1-2, with no clear D. CDR1 is LGHNT, CDR2 FRNRAP, per germline. Trimming took 1 base from V and 8 from J, leaving 14 bases between them. The CDR3 has 14 residues. The CDR3 protein is CASGLDVEEDGYTF. CDR3 in DNA: TGTGCTAGTGGTTTGGATGTGGAGGAGGACGGCTACACCTTC.

V is TRBV4-1 and J is TRBJ1-2; D is unresolved. V was cut by 0 bases and J by 8 bases, with 13 bases left in between. This CDR3 comprises 14 residues. Per the germline V gene, CDR1 is MGHRA and CDR2 is YSYEKL. CDR3 amino acids: CASSQDTGREGYTF. CDR3 bases: TGCGCCAGCAGCCAAGATACTGGTAGAGAGGGCTACACCTTC.

This CDR3 reads CASSIQGPNSPLHF. Written as DNA, the CDR3 is TGTGCCAGCAGTATACAGGGCCCTAATTCACCCCTCCACTTT. V gene TRBV6-6 combines with J gene TRBJ1-6; the D gene is possibly TRBD1 (6 bases). Germline CDR1 MNHNY, CDR2 SVGAGI (reference sequence). The CDR3 consists of 14 residues. V lost 5 bases and J lost 6, with 11 bases in between.

The chain combines TRBV6-6 with TRBJ1-1; perhaps TRBD1 as D (6 bases). The V gene lost 6 bases and the J gene lost 7 bases, with 12 bases spanning the gap. This CDR3 is built from 12 residues. Germline values: CDR1 MNHNY, CDR2 SVGAGI (reference sequence). The CDR3 loop is CASSHGQFEAFF. CDR3 in DNA: TGTGCCAGCAGCCACGGACAGTTTGAAGCTTTCTTT.

The V gene is TRBV5-1, the J gene TRBJ2-1, with D perhaps TRBD2 (5 bases). The V gene lost 1 base and the J gene lost 5 bases, with 10 bases spanning the gap. The CDR3 spans 14 residues. Germline V gene sequence: CDR1 SGHRS, CDR2 YFSETQ. CDR3 DNA sequence: TGCGCCAGCAGCTTGCTAGCCGTCGACAATGAGCAGTTCTTC. Its translation is CASSLLAVDNEQFF.

V is TRBV4-1 and J is TRBJ2-3; tentative D call: TRBD2 (5 bases). Germline V lookup: CDR1 MGHRA, CDR2 YSYEKL. Between the trimmed V and J ends, which lost 9 bases and 3 bases, there was a span of 16 bases. The CDR3 is 14 residues long. CDR3 DNA: TGCGCCAGTGGACTCCCAGCCAAGACAGATACGCAGTATTTT. It codes for CASGLPAKTDTQYF.

The CDR3 DNA reads as TGTGCCAGCAGCCCTGGACTGACGGAGGAGCTGTTTTTT. Translated: CASSPGLTEELFF. The genes are TRBV7-3 and TRBJ2-2, with a weak D call TRBD2 (5 bases). With 5 bases removed from V and 10 bases from J, the gap between germline ends came to 14 bases. Germline V gene data show CDR1 as SGHTA and CDR2 as FQGTGA. The CDR3 runs to 13 residues. Using reference TRBV7-3 and TRBJ2-2 for the parts outside the CDR3, the full variable domain is GAGVSQTPSNKVTEKGKYVELRCDPISGHTALYWYRQSLGQGPEFLIYFQGTGAADDSGLPNDRFFAVRPEGSVSTLKIQRTERGDSAVYLCASSPGLTEELFFGEGSRLTVL.

The chain links TRBV18 to TRBJ2-1; 7 nucleotides agree with TRBD1. This CDR3 spans 14 amino acids. With 3 bases clipped from V and 7 bases from J, the junction kept 6 bases outside the gene matches. The germline V gene has CDR1 KGHSH and CDR2 LQKENI. The CDR3 DNA follows: TGTGCCAGCTCACCCGAGACAGGGTGGAATGAGCAGTTCTTC. Translating gives CASSPETGWNEQFF.

The chain has TRBV23-1 and TRBJ1-5; D perhaps matches TRBD1 (5 bases). TRBV23-1 is designated an ORF whose function remains uncertain. The V end was cut by 4 bases, the J end by 5 bases, with 27 bases between. The CDR3 consists of 19 residues. CDR3 DNA: TGCGCCAGCAGTCGAAGAAGGAAATCCGGGACCTGGGGAGATCAGCCCCAGCATTTT. It yields the protein CASSRRRKSGTWGDQPQHF.

V gene TRBV29-1 combines with J gene TRBJ1-2; D gene uncertain. Per germline, CDR1 SQVTM and CDR2 ANQGSEA. CDR3 length: 13 residues. V lost 6 bases and J lost 0, with 11 bases in between. CDR3 in amino acids: CSVTFVTNYGYTF. Here the CDR3 DNA reads TGCAGCGTGACCTTCGTGACTAACTATGGCTACACCTTC.

In this sample, this clone turned up once. The gene calls are TRBV24-1 and TRBJ2-5; no clear D. The germline V and J ends were trimmed by 2 bases and 5 bases, with 11 bases remaining between them. This CDR3 comprises 14 residues. The V gene's germline CDR1 is KGHDR and CDR2 SFDVKD. Here the CDR3 DNA reads TGTGCCACCAGTGATTCCTTGGCCGGGGAGACCCAGTACTTC. Protein product: CATSDSLAGETQYF.

V usage is TRBV7-3 and J usage is TRBJ2-3; the D gene is possibly TRBD2 (6 bases). V was shortened by 6 bases and J by 5 bases, with 21 bases between the two germline ends. This CDR3 region has 16 residues. Per germline, CDR1 SGHTA and CDR2 FQGTGA. Here the CDR3 reads CASSRGGLAPEDTQYF. In nucleotides, the CDR3 is TGTGCCAGCAGTAGAGGAGGGCTAGCTCCGGAAGATACGCAGTATTTT.

The chain recombines TRBV7-2 with TRBJ2-7; the match to TRBD2 covers 15 bases. The CDR3 has 16 residues. Looked up from germline, CDR1 is SGHTA and CDR2 is FQGNSA. Trimming cost V 5 bases and J 4 bases; bases outside gene matches: 6. CDR3 in DNA: TGTGCCAGCAGCAGGACTAGCGGGGGGGTCTTTTACGAGCAGTACGTC. Amino acids: CASSRTSGGVFYEQYV.

This clone was recorded only once. The rearrangement links TRBV7-3 to TRBJ2-2; D is undetermined. Between the trimmed V and J ends, which lost 5 bases and 1 base, there was a span of 8 bases. The CDR3 loop spans 14 amino acids. The germline gives CDR1 SGHTA, CDR2 FQGTGA. This CDR3 reads CASSPTRNTGELFF. For the CDR3, the DNA is TGTGCCAGCAGCCCTACGAGGAACACCGGGGAGCTGTTTTTT.

This clone appeared a single time. V and J are TRBV5-4 and TRBJ2-7; 8 bases agree with TRBD2. Trimming at V came to 0 bases and at J to 0 bases, leaving 8 bases not matched to a gene. Germline CDR1 is SGHNT and CDR2 is YYREEE (reference sequence). The CDR3 loop spans 17 amino acids. The CDR3 protein is CASSLGLAGTLSYEQYF. CDR3 nucleotides: TGTGCCAGCAGCTTGGGGCTAGCGGGCACCCTCTCCTACGAGCAGTACTTC.

The DNA for the CDR3 is TGTGCCTGGAGTGACGCGGGGGGATCCTACGAGCAGTACGTC. Translated, it gives CAWSDAGGSYEQYV. This chain joins TRBV30 and TRBJ2-7, with 8 bases identical to TRBD2. V shed 1 base, J shed 1 base, and the junction held 3 bases outside the gene matches. This CDR3 region has 14 residues. CDR1 and CDR2 (germline): GTSNPN, SVGIG (reference sequence).

This chain links TRBV5-1 with TRBJ2-7; 8 bases are shared with TRBD1. The germline V gene has CDR1 SGHRS and CDR2 YFSETQ. The V gene end was trimmed by 4 bases and the J gene end by 2 bases; junction bases not matched to a gene: 5. The CDR3 extends over 14 amino acids. The CDR3 coding sequence is TGCGCCAGCAGCCCCTCGGGACAGGCCTACGAGCAGTACGTC. Its translation is CASSPSGQAYEQYV.